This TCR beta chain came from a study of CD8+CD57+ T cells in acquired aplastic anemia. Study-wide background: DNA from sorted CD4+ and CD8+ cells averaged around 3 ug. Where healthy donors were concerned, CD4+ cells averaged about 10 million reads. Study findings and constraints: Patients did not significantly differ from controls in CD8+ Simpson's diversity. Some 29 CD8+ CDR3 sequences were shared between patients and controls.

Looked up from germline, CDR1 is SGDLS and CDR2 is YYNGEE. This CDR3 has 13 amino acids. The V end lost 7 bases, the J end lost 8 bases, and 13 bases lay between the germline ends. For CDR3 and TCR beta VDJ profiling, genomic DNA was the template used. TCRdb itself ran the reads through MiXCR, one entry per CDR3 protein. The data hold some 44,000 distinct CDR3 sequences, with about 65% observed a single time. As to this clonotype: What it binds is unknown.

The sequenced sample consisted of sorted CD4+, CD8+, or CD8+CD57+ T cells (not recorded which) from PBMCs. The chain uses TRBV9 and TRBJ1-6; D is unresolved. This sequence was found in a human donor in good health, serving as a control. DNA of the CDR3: TGTGCCAGCTCACAAGACATTGATTCACCCCTCCACTTT. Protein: CASSQDIDSPLHF.